Presented here are 20 T cell receptor beta chains from one specimen sequenced in a study of blood T cells in healthy people across ages. Alongside a J-beta primer mix, a sample-barcoded 5' primer served in a second PCR lasting roughly 6 to 11 cycles. In TCRdb, the 5' RACE reads were re-called with MiXCR into one record per CDR3 protein. This table has roughly 1.9 million distinct CDR3 sequences, around 40% appearing once. The material sequenced was blood. The receptors originated from a human donor in good health.

The count of this clonotype is one. The V gene is TRBV20-1, the J gene TRBJ2-7, with 11 bases identical to TRBD2. Losses at the gene ends were 0 bases for V and 1 base for J; bases not matched to a gene: 5. There are 16 residues in the CDR3. Germline V gene data show CDR1 as DFQATT and CDR2 as SNEGSKA (reference sequence). The CDR3 is CSARDPLAGGSYEQYF. CDR3 bases: TGCAGTGCTAGAGATCCCCTAGCGGGGGGATCCTACGAGCAGTACTTC.

This clonotype is a singleton in its sample. This chain connects TRBV6-2 or TRBV6-3 to TRBJ2-3; TRBD1 matches at 10 bases. V shed 7 bases and J 8 bases; nucleotides not matched to a gene: 9. CDR3 length: 14 residues. Looked up from germline, CDR1 is MNHEY and CDR2 is SVGEGT. The CDR3 here is CASNRQGAGGTQYF. In DNA form, the CDR3 reads TGTGCCAGCAACCGACAGGGGGCGGGGGGTACGCAGTATTTT.

In its sample, this clonotype was seen many times. The V and J genes are TRBV20-1 and TRBJ2-3, with TRBD1 identical over 7 bases. The J segment lost 2 bases and the V segment lost 5 bases, leaving 4 bases of the junction unmatched. Germline V gene lookup returns CDR1 DFQATT and CDR2 SNEGSKA (reference sequence). This CDR3 is 13 amino acids long. The DNA for the CDR3 is TGCAGTGCTGTACAGGGGACCACAGATACGCAGTATTTT. It specifies CSAVQGTTDTQYF.

This clonotype appeared a few times. The chain carries TRBV7-3 and TRBJ1-6; D is undetermined. V gave up 4 bases and J gave up 7 bases, with 8 bases separating them. Germline lookup yields CDR1 SGHTA and CDR2 FQGTGA. The CDR3 covers 13 residues. The CDR3 protein is CASSSDVNSPLHF. The CDR3, as DNA: TGTGCCAGCAGCTCAGACGTAAATTCACCCCTCCACTTT.

The J gene is TRBJ1-2, the V gene TRBV20-1; D unresolved. V was shortened by 0 bases and J by 1 base, with 3 bases between the two germline ends. Germline V CDR1 and CDR2: DFQATT, SNEGSKA (reference sequence). This CDR3 region has 12 residues. As DNA, the CDR3 is TGCAGTGCTAGAGATCTTAACTATGGCTACACCTTC. As protein: CSARDLNYGYTF.

This rearrangement joins TRBV6-2 or TRBV6-3 to TRBJ2-3, with D possibly being TRBD1 or TRBD2 (5 bases each). The germline V and J ends were trimmed by 7 bases and 2 bases, with 13 bases remaining between them. There are 14 residues in the CDR3. CDR1 and CDR2 from the germline V gene are MNHEY and SVGEGT. The CDR3 loop is CASTARGLTDTQYF. The CDR3 DNA reads TGTGCCAGCACTGCGAGGGGCCTCACAGATACGCAGTATTTT.

This clonotype was observed a few times. This sequence joins TRBV7-9 and TRBJ2-5; a weak D match, TRBD1 (6 bases). Trimming removed 5 bases from V and 5 bases from J, with 21 bases in between. The CDR3 has 16 amino acids. Germline V lookup: CDR1 SEHNR, CDR2 FQNEAQ (reference sequence). Written as DNA, the CDR3 is TGTGCCAGCAGCCTAGAGGGACATTCGGCCTGGGAGACCCAGTACTTC. Translation gives CASSLEGHSAWETQYF.

A few counts support this clonotype. This chain connects TRBV7-9 to TRBJ1-4, with 7 bases identical to TRBD1. This CDR3 spans 13 amino acids. With 4 bases clipped from V and 7 bases from J, the junction kept 3 bases outside the gene matches. Looked up from germline, CDR1 is SEHNR and CDR2 is FQNEAQ (reference sequence). CDR3: CASSSGQIEKLFF. The CDR3 DNA is TGTGCCAGCAGCTCGGGACAGATTGAAAAACTGTTTTTT. Together with reference TRBV7-9 and TRBJ1-4, the CDR3 gives the full variable domain: DTGVSQNPRHKITKRGQNVTFRCDPISEHNRLYWYRQTLGQGPEFLTYFQNEAQLEKSRLLSDRFSAERPKGSFSTLEIQRTEQGDSAMYLCASSSGQIEKLFFGSGTQLSVL.

The chain has TRBV28 and TRBJ1-4; no definite D call. This CDR3 region has 13 residues. Looked up from germline, CDR1 is MDHEN and CDR2 is SYDVKM. V was clipped by 2 bases and J by 8 bases, with 9 bases between them. CDR3 sequence reads: CASSLPQWEKLFF. The CDR3 DNA sequence: TGTGCCAGCAGTTTACCCCAATGGGAAAAACTGTTTTTT.

With regard to this clonotype: A read error is possible here, since a much larger clone lies one base away. The V call is TRBV12-3 or TRBV12-4, the J call TRBJ1-2; D is uncertain. This CDR3 is 12 amino acids long. The CDR3, as DNA: TGTGCCAACAGTTTCCTCCGCTATGGCTACACCTTC. It translates to CANSFLRYGYTF.

V gene TRBV7-2 combines with J gene TRBJ2-7; 7 nucleotides match TRBD1. Per germline, CDR1 SGHTA and CDR2 FQGNSA. V shed 5 bases and J 3 bases; nucleotides not matched to a gene: 7. CDR3 size: 14 residues. The CDR3 here is CASSLGTDGYEQYF. Written as DNA, the CDR3 is TGTGCCAGCAGCCTGGGGACAGACGGCTACGAGCAGTACTTC.

The chain couples TRBV4-2 to TRBJ2-1; TRBD1 matches 7 bases. J was trimmed by 3 bases and V by 0 bases; bases with no gene match: 8. CDR3 length: 17 residues. Per the germline V gene, CDR1 is LGHNA and CDR2 is YNFKEQ. The CDR3 reads CASSQEGTGENYNEQFF. CDR3 sequence (DNA): TGTGCCAGCAGCCAAGAGGGAACAGGGGAAAACTACAATGAGCAGTTCTTC.

V usage is TRBV15 and J usage is TRBJ2-7; TRBD2 agrees at 8 bases. Per germline, CDR1 LNHNV and CDR2 YYDKDF (reference sequence). The V and J ends lost 0 bases and 11 bases, in that order; junction bases with no gene match: 6. The CDR3 is made up of 13 amino acids. Written as DNA, the CDR3 is TGTGCCACCAGCAGAGACGGGGGGGGAAGGGAGTACTTC. It is translated as CATSRDGGGREYF.

The chain carries TRBV5-6 and TRBJ1-5; D is undetermined. Germline V gives CDR1 SGHDT, CDR2 YYEEEE. This CDR3 comprises 14 residues. V shed 7 bases and J shed 3 bases, with 14 bases lying between them. In DNA, the CDR3 is TGTGCCAGCTCGGAAGACACCATCAATCAGCCCCAGCATTTT. Protein sequence: CASSEDTINQPQHF.

Many counts were recorded for this clonotype. V and J are TRBV12-3 or TRBV12-4 and TRBJ1-1; D not certain. The CDR3 length is 14 residues. V lost 3 bases and J 0 bases, leaving 8 bases between the germline ends. The CDR3 DNA reads TGTGCCAGCAGTTTTAAACAGTTGAACACTGAAGCTTTCTTT. This translates into CASSFKQLNTEAFF.

The chain couples TRBV20-1 to TRBJ2-3, with D unresolved. V was trimmed by 5 bases and J by 2 bases, leaving 5 bases between them. This CDR3 comprises 11 residues. Germline CDR1 is DFQATT and CDR2 is SNEGSKA (reference sequence). The CDR3 DNA is TGCAGTGCTCAGTACACAGATACGCAGTATTTT. It encodes CSAQYTDTQYF.

V gene TRBV12-3 or TRBV12-4 combines with J gene TRBJ2-5; 7 bases align to TRBD1. CDR3 length: 15 residues. Trimming took 5 bases from V and 4 from J; bases not matched to a gene: 10. The CDR3 DNA reads as TGTGCCAGCAGTATAAACAGGGGAAGGGGAGAGACCCAGTACTTC. Protein: CASSINRGRGETQYF.

The chain couples TRBV28 to TRBJ2-7; D not resolved. The CDR3 has 12 amino acids. Germline V gives CDR1 MDHEN, CDR2 SYDVKM. V was trimmed by 8 bases and J by 5 bases, leaving 13 bases between them. CDR3 DNA sequence: TGTGCCAGCCTTCGTACAGAGCACGAGCAGTACTTC. Encoded protein: CASLRTEHEQYF. Looking up the rest from reference TRBV28 and TRBJ2-7 gives the full variable domain: DVKVTQSSRYLVKRTGEKVFLECVQDMDHENMFWYRQDPGLGLRLIYFSYDVKMKEKGDIPEGYSVSREKKERFSLILESASTNQTSMYLCASLRTEHEQYFGPGTRLTVT.

Points on this clonotype: An end of the junction does not agree with germline; a read error may underlie this. The chain couples TRBV7-9 to TRBJ2-1, with D possibly matching TRBD2 (6 bases). The CDR3 totals 16 residues. Germline V gives CDR1 SEHNR, CDR2 FQNEAQ (reference sequence). This chain's CDR3 is CSSSLAGLLSYNEQFF. Here the CDR3 DNA reads TGTTCCAGCAGCTTAGCAGGACTACTATCCTACAATGAGCAGTTCTTC.

V gene TRBV6-5 combines with J gene TRBJ1-2, with D hard to call. This CDR3 comprises 11 residues. Trimming took 4 bases from V and 9 from J, leaving 9 bases between them. Germline V gene lookup returns CDR1 MNHEY and CDR2 SVGAGI. The CDR3 region is CASSLGGRYTF. The CDR3 bases are TGTGCCAGCAGTTTAGGTGGCCGCTACACCTTC.